This TCR beta chain was sequenced during a study of blood T cell repertoires in COVID-19. About the study: PBMCs, B-cell-depleted T cells, or T cells were the source of the cDNA or gDNA that made up the material.

In this sample, this clone turned up a few times. Original handling: Reference gene primer amplification yielded estimated nucleated cell counts. Only in-frame clones appear in the TCRdb table, and some are missing; sequencing was by immunoSEQ multiplex PCR. That table is the source of V, J and clone size, and D and trimming were worked out from the DNA. The table has 150,000 to 200,000 clones, around three quarters seen once. Sequencing was done on a sample of peripheral blood. The clonotype comes from a man between 60 and 75 years old with active or convalescent COVID-19.

Written as DNA, the CDR3 is TGTGCCACCAGCAGAGGCCTACTAGCGAGCACAGATACGCAGTATTTT. Amino acid sequence: CATSRGLLASTDTQYF. This sequence joins TRBV15 and TRBJ2-3; 7 bases align to TRBD2. From germline, CDR1 is LNHNV and CDR2 YYDKDF (reference sequence). V was pared by 1 base and J by 0 bases, with 4 bases of the junction left unmatched. The CDR3 totals 16 residues.